A single sample is the source of the 24 T cell receptor beta chains below, sequenced in a study of T cells in Graves' hyperthyroidism and ophthalmopathy. Researchers amplified the TCR beta CDR3 regions from RNA transcripts. First-round RT-PCR of the TCR CDR3 relied on the HTBI primer set. TCRdb independently ran MiXCR on the multiplex PCR reads; one entry per CDR3 protein. The sample contains 450,000 to 650,000 distinct CDR3 sequences, roughly 18% of which appear only once. The sequencing input was blood. The receptors stem from a woman aged 18-29 years with Graves' ophthalmopathy.

This clonotype was counted a few times. The chain has TRBV5-1 and TRBJ2-7, with TRBD1 as a possible D gene (5 bases). The CDR3 length is 14 residues. Germline CDR1 reads SGHRS; CDR2 reads YFSETQ. The V gene lost 0 bases and the J gene lost 5 bases, with 12 bases spanning the gap. In nucleotides, the CDR3 is TGCGCCAGCAGCTTGGGATGGGTAGGGGACGAGCAGTACTTC. Translated, it gives CASSLGWVGDEQYF.

As to this clonotype: A junction boundary mismatches the germline segment, possibly from a read error. The V and J genes are TRBV24-1 and TRBJ2-2; D is tentatively TRBD1 or TRBD2 (5 bases each). The CDR3 length is 16 residues. CDR1 is KGHDR, CDR2 SFDVKD, per germline. CDR3 residues: CATSDFDGEGTEELFF. CDR3 nucleotides: TGTGCCACCAGTGATTTCGACGGGGAAGGGACCGAGGAGCTGTTTTTT.

The rearrangement links TRBV4-1 to TRBJ2-3; 10 positions agree with TRBD2. This CDR3 contains 19 residues. J was trimmed by 2 bases and V by 0 bases; bases with no gene match: 11. Germline CDR1 is MGHRA and CDR2 is YSYEKL. The CDR3, as DNA: TGCGCCAGCAGCCAAGATCTTCTAGCGGGAGAGCGGAACACAGATACGCAGTATTTT. Translating it yields CASSQDLLAGERNTDTQYF.

This clonotype showed up just a few times. J is TRBJ2-1 and V is TRBV19; the match to TRBD1 covers 7 bases. This CDR3 comprises 12 residues. V shed 7 bases and J 9 bases; nucleotides not matched to a gene: 6. Germline CDR1 reads LNHDA; CDR2 reads SQIVND (reference sequence). CDR3 sequence (DNA): TGTGCCAGTAACTCGGGACAGATTGAGCAGTTCTTC. Translation: CASNSGQIEQFF. Full variable domain (rest looked up from reference TRBV19 and TRBJ2-1): DGGITQSPKYLFRKEGQNVTLSCEQNLNHDAMYWYRQDPGQGLRLIYYSQIVNDFQKGDIAEGYSVSREKKESFPLTVTSAQKNPTAFYLCASNSGQIEQFFGPGTRLTVL.

This clonotype showed up just a few times. V and J are TRBV28 and TRBJ1-4, with 7 bases identical to TRBD1. Germline V CDR1 and CDR2: MDHEN, SYDVKM. The CDR3 is 14 amino acids. J lost 5 bases, V lost 2 bases, and 2 bases had no gene match. CDR3 nucleotide sequence: TGTGCCAGCAGTTTAGACAGGGAGAATGAAAAACTGTTTTTT. Its translation: CASSLDRENEKLFF.

Ten or more counts support this clonotype. The chain joins TRBV7-2 to TRBJ2-5; D is unresolved. Germline V lookup: CDR1 SGHTA, CDR2 FQGNSA. Trimming removed 4 bases from V and 0 bases from J, with 15 bases in between. The CDR3 is 16 amino acids. CDR3 DNA sequence: TGTGCCAGCAGCTCCCCTTGGGGTACAGACCAAGAGACCCAGTACTTC. It yields the protein CASSSPWGTDQETQYF.

Ten or more counts support this clonotype. For the CDR3, the DNA is TGTGCCAGCAGCTTAGCTGCGGGAAACACCGGGGAGCTGTTTTTT. It translates to CASSLAAGNTGELFF. This sequence joins TRBV7-2 and TRBJ2-2; possibly TRBD2 for D (6 bases). CDR1 is SGHTA and CDR2 is FQGNSA in the germline V gene. Trimming left V 0 bases short and J 2 bases short, with 7 bases between. The CDR3 runs to 15 residues.

The V and J genes are TRBV5-1 and TRBJ1-1, with D possibly TRBD1 on 6 matching bases. This CDR3 region has 14 residues. Trimming cost V 0 bases and J 13 bases, with 19 bases left between them. Per the germline V gene, CDR1 is SGHRS and CDR2 is YFSETQ. The DNA for the CDR3 is TGCGCCAGCAGCTTGGATGGGGGCCTACGAGAACTTTTCTTT. This translates into CASSLDGGLRELFF.

The gene calls are TRBV3-1 and TRBJ2-1, with D perhaps given as TRBD1 or TRBD2 (5 bases each). V lost 2 bases and J lost 2, with 16 bases in between. The germline V gene encodes CDR1 LGHDT and CDR2 YNNKEL (reference sequence). The CDR3 has 17 residues. The CDR3 loop is CASSQLWGLRPYNEQFF. DNA of the CDR3: TGTGCCAGCAGCCAACTCTGGGGGTTAAGACCCTACAATGAGCAGTTCTTC.

This clonotype was seen many times. A much larger clone lies one base from this, so it may be a read error. The chain is built from TRBV7-2 and TRBJ2-7; D not resolved. The V gene's germline CDR1 is SGHTA and CDR2 FQGNSA. The length of the CDR3 is 12 residues. The germline V and J ends were trimmed by 5 bases and 3 bases, with 8 bases remaining between them. CDR3 DNA sequence: TGTGCCAGCAGCCCCGATAACTACGAGCAGTACTTC. Translating it yields CASSPDNYEQYF.

With respect to this clonotype: Germline and junction disagree at one end, which may indicate a read error. The CDR3 bases are TGCGGCGTTGAAGATCGTGTAGATACGCAGTATTTT. This codes for CGVEDRVDTQYF. The J gene is TRBJ2-3, the V gene TRBV29-1; D not certain. From germline, CDR1 is SQVTM and CDR2 ANQGSEA. The length of the CDR3 is 12 residues.

The rearrangement links TRBV20-1 to TRBJ1-1; D gene ambiguous. The CDR3 covers 14 residues. The germline V gene has CDR1 DFQATT and CDR2 SNEGSKA (reference sequence). V lost 0 bases and J 1 base, leaving 9 bases between the germline ends. The CDR3 DNA reads as TGCAGTGCTAGAGATGGACGGTGGAACACTGAAGCTTTCTTT. Translating gives CSARDGRWNTEAFF.

The J gene is TRBJ2-3, the V gene TRBV20-1; 7 bases match TRBD2. The V gene's germline CDR1 is DFQATT and CDR2 SNEGSKA (reference sequence). CDR3 length: 18 amino acids. V shed 2 bases, J shed 1 base, and the junction held 15 bases outside the gene matches. CDR3 residues: CSARPGGRGSRGTDTQYF. The CDR3 DNA follows: TGCAGTGCTAGACCGGGCGGGCGGGGGTCCCGGGGCACAGATACGCAGTATTTT.

This clonotype has at least ten counts. The CDR3 here is CASIDAEGPYEQYF. The CDR3 nucleotides read TGTGCCAGCATCGACGCGGAGGGTCCCTACGAGCAGTACTTC. The rearrangement joins TRBV6-2 or TRBV6-3 to TRBJ2-7, with D tentatively TRBD2 (6 bases). CDR3 length: 14 residues. Trimming shortened V by 7 bases and J by 2 bases, and 15 bases separated the two germline ends. CDR1 is MNHEY and CDR2 is SVGEGT in the germline V gene.

This clonotype was detected many times. The rearrangement uses TRBV28 and TRBJ2-6; D tentatively reads TRBD1 or TRBD2 (5 bases each). There are 14 residues in the CDR3. Germline assignment: CDR1 MDHEN and CDR2 SYDVKM. Trimming shortened V by 6 bases and J by 4 bases, and 10 bases separated the two germline ends. CDR3 residues: CASSFEGGANVLTF. The CDR3 nucleotides are TGTGCCAGCAGCTTCGAGGGGGGGGCCAACGTCCTGACTTTC.

The gene calls are TRBV15 and TRBJ2-5, with 12 bases aligning to TRBD2. Germline-derived CDR1 and CDR2 are LNHNV and YYDKDF (reference sequence). The CDR3 consists of 16 residues. V shed 1 base, J shed 5 bases, and the junction held 5 bases outside the gene matches. The CDR3 nucleotides are TGTGCCACCAGCAGAGCTAGCGGGAGGGCTAAGGAGACCCAGTACTTC. Translated, it gives CATSRASGRAKETQYF.

This clonotype has only one observation. The chain has TRBV29-1 and TRBJ2-7, with TRBD2 matching 9 bases. Per the germline V gene, CDR1 is SQVTM and CDR2 is ANQGSEA. This CDR3 has 14 amino acids. V lost 5 bases to trimming and J lost 6 bases; unmatched junction nucleotides: 11. The CDR3 region is CSVLGSGGFGEQYV. The CDR3, as DNA: TGCAGCGTTCTGGGAAGCGGGGGGTTCGGCGAGCAGTACGTC.

This clonotype was seen more than once but under ten times. The V and J genes are TRBV6-2 or TRBV6-3 and TRBJ1-1; D uncertain. Germline V gene lookup returns CDR1 MNHEY and CDR2 SVGEGT. This CDR3 is 14 amino acids long. V was shortened by 5 bases and J by 1 base, with 11 bases between the two germline ends. Here the CDR3 DNA reads TGTGCCAGCAGTATTATGGGCCGGAACACTGAAGCTTTCTTT. This encodes CASSIMGRNTEAFF.

V is TRBV11-1 and J is TRBJ2-5; TRBD1 is a possible D gene (5 bases). V lost 5 bases, J lost 14 bases, and 18 bases lay in between. Germline values: CDR1 SGHAT, CDR2 FQDESV (reference sequence). The CDR3 spans 12 residues. CDR3 sequence (DNA): TGTGCCAGCAGCCGCCTCAGGGCTGCTGCCTACTTC. Its translation is CASSRLRAAAYF.

The chain joins TRBV20-1 to TRBJ2-1; TRBD2 aligns across 8 bases. The V gene end was trimmed by 6 bases and the J gene end by 2 bases; junction bases not matched to a gene: 12. The CDR3 covers 16 residues. In germline, CDR1 is DFQATT, CDR2 SNEGSKA (reference sequence). CDR3 residues: CSALKQTSATYNEQFF. The CDR3 DNA sequence: TGCAGTGCCCTCAAGCAGACTAGCGCGACCTACAATGAGCAGTTCTTC.

The chain is built from TRBV14 and TRBJ2-7; 9 positions agree with TRBD1. The CDR3 has 15 residues. Germline CDR1 SGHDN, CDR2 FVKESK. V lost 0 bases, J lost 2 bases, and 2 bases stayed unmatched. CDR3 in amino acids: CASSQEQGATYEQYF. For the CDR3, the DNA is TGTGCCAGCAGCCAAGAACAGGGGGCTACCTACGAGCAGTACTTC. Full variable domain (missing parts from reference TRBV14 and TRBJ2-7): EAGVTQFPSHSVIEKGQTVTLRCDPISGHDNLYWYRRVMGKEIKFLLHFVKESKQDESGMPNNRFLAERTGGTYSTLKVQPAELEDSGVYFCASSQEQGATYEQYFGPGTRLTVT.

The chain employs TRBV7-2 and TRBJ2-5, with 11 bases lining up with TRBD1. Trimming took 2 bases from V and 5 from J; bases not matched to a gene: 7. Looked up from germline, CDR1 is SGHTA and CDR2 is FQGNSA. There are 16 residues in the CDR3. CDR3 DNA: TGTGCCAGCAGCTTATGGACAGGGGGCGGGGGGGAGACCCAGTACTTC. This codes for CASSLWTGGGGETQYF. Complete variable domain (other parts from reference TRBV7-2 and TRBJ2-5): GAGVSQSPSNKVTEKGKDVELRCDPISGHTALYWYRQSLGQGLEFLIYFQGNSAPDKSGLPSDRFSAERTGGSVSTLTIQRTQQEDSAVYLCASSLWTGGGGETQYFGPGTRLLVL.

This clonotype was picked up a small number of times. J is TRBJ2-2 and V is TRBV2, with 8 bases fitting TRBD2. The V gene end was trimmed by 5 bases and the J gene end by 2 bases; junction bases not matched to a gene: 4. Germline CDR1 reads SNHLY; CDR2 reads FYNNEI. This CDR3 comprises 15 residues. CDR3 protein: CASSSAGANTGELFF. CDR3 DNA: TGTGCCAGCAGTTCAGCGGGGGCAAACACCGGGGAGCTGTTTTTT. The full variable domain, its missing parts supplied by reference TRBV2 and TRBJ2-2, is EPEVTQTPSHQVTQMGQEVILRCVPISNHLYFYWYRQILGQKVEFLVSFYNNEISEKSEIFDDQFSVERPDGSNFTLKIRSTKLEDSAMYFCASSSAGANTGELFFGEGSRLTVL.

This clonotype was found a few times. The rearrangement links TRBV29-1 to TRBJ1-5; perhaps TRBD1 as D (6 bases). From germline, CDR1 is SQVTM and CDR2 ANQGSEA. Trimming removed 6 bases from V and 1 base from J, with 7 bases in between. The length of the CDR3 is 12 residues. The CDR3 DNA follows: TGCAGCGTCGGACAGAGCAATCAGCCCCAGCATTTT. Protein sequence: CSVGQSNQPQHF.